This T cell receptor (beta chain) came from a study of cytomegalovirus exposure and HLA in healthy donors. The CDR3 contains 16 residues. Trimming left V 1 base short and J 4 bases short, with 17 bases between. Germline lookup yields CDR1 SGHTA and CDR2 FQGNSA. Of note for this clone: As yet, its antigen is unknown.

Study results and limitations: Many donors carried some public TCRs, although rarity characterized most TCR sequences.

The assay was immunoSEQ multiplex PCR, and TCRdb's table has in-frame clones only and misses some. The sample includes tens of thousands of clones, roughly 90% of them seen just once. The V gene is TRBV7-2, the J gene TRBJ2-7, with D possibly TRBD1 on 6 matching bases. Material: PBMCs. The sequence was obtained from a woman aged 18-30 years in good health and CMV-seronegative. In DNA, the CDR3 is TGTGCCAGCAGCTTAGGGGTAAGCGCAGGGGAGTACGAGCAGTACTTC. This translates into CASSLGVSAGEYEQYF. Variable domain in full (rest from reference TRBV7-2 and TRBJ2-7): GAGVSQSPSNKVTEKGKDVELRCDPISGHTALYWYRQSLGQGLEFLIYFQGNSAPDKSGLPSDRFSAERTGGSVSTLTIQRTQQEDSAVYLCASSLGVSAGEYEQYFGPGTRLTVT.